This T cell receptor beta chain is drawn from a study of T-cell reconstitution after alpha-beta-depleted transplantation in children. CDR3 size: 20 residues. The junction had 26 bases not matched to a gene; V was cut back by 6 bases and J by 3 bases. For TCRbeta, the library was prepared with unique molecular identifiers. TCRdb redid the calling of the PCR reads with MiXCR, one entry per CDR3 protein. Counted here are about 400,000 distinct CDR3 sequences, just over 20% occurring once; the ten biggest clones make up around 4%. The TCR originated in a human donor who donated a stem cell graft to a child with acute myeloid leukemia. The specimen comprised PBMCs from the stem cell graft donor, sampled from the stem cell graft. The chain combines TRBV12-3 or TRBV12-4 with TRBJ2-7; 7 bases fit TRBD2. The CDR3 here is CASSRSGGSRLGSLVYEQYF. The CDR3 DNA follows: TGTGCCAGCAGCCGTAGTGGCGGGAGTCGACTGGGTTCCCTGGTCTACGAGCAGTACTTC.